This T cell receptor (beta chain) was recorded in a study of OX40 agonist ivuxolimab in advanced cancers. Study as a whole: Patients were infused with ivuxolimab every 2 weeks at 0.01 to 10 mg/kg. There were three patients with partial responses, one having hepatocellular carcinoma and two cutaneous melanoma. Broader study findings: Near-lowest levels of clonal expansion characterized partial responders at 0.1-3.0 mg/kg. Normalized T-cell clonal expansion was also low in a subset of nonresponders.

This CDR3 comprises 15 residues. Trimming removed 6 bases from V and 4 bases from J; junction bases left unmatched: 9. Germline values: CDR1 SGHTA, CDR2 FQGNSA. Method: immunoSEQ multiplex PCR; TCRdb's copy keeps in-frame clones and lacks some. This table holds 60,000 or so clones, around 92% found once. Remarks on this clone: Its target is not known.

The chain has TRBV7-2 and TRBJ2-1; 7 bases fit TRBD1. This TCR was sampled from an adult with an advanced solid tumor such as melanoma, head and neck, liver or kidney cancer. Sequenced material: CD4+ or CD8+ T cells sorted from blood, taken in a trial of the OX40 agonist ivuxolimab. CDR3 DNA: TGTGCCAGCAGGGCAGGGGGTTTCTCTTACAATGAGCAGTTCTTC. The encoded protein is CASRAGGFSYNEQFF.